A selection of T cell receptor beta chains follows, all from one sample in a study of shared clonotypes between healthy human individuals. TCRdb's copy holds only in-frame clones and misses some; the assay was immunoSEQ multiplex PCR. Among 110,000 or so clones listed, around two thirds were seen once. The source material was memory CD8+ T cells sorted from blood. These receptors originate from a woman aged 25 to 39 in good health. Both conserved end residues are part of each CDR3. A D gene is named only where the DNA matches it firmly. A clone size is listed for some rows: how often the clone was seen (once, few, many), or a class if it is expanded.

D gene	V gene	J gene	clone size	CDR3 DNA	CDR3 protein
NA	TRBV29-1	TRBJ1-4	NA	TGCAGCGTTGTCGGTTGGGGAAGTAATGAAAAACTGTTTTTT	CSVVGWGSNEKLFF
NA	TRBV28	TRBJ1-5	NA	TGTGCCAGCAGCGCCCATAATAGCAATCAGCCCCAGCATTTT	CASSAHNSNQPQHF
NA	TRBV18	TRBJ1-1	NA	TGTGCCAGCTCACGACAGTCCATGAACACTGAAGCTTTCTTT	CASSRQSMNTEAFF
NA	TRBV5-4	TRBJ2-1	NA	TGTGCCAGCAGCGTTGAATTAGGGGGGAATGAGCAGTTCTTC	CASSVELGGNEQFF
NA	TRBV6-4	TRBJ2-2	once	TGTGCCAGCAGTGAAGCGAACACCGGGGAGCTGTTTTTT	CASSEANTGELFF
NA	TRBV5-6	TRBJ2-1	NA	TGTGCCAGCAGCTTGGCGGGGGCGGCGGAGTTCTTC	CASSLAGAAEFF
NA	TRBV25-1	TRBJ2-1	NA	TGTGCCAGCTTCCGGGACGGAGAGCAGTTCTTC	CASFRDGEQFF
TRBD2	TRBV27	TRBJ2-1	NA	TGTGCCAGCAGTTTGGGGACTAGCGGGAGTTCAAATGAGCAGTTCTTC	CASSLGTSGSSNEQFF
NA	TRBV6-4	TRBJ2-7	NA	TGTGCCAGCAGTTACCCTAACGGGTACGAGCAGTACTTC	CASSYPNGYEQYF
TRBD1	TRBV19	TRBJ2-5	few	TGTGCCAGTAGTATATGGACAGGGGATCAAGAGACCCAGTACTTC	CASSIWTGDQETQYF
NA	TRBV2	TRBJ1-2	few	TGTGCCAGCTTCGGGAGGAGGGAAGGCTACACCTTC	CASFGRREGYTF
NA	TRBV19	TRBJ1-5	NA	TGTGCCAGTAGTACTATGTGGGGGACCGATCAGCCCCAGCATTTT	CASSTMWGTDQPQHF
TRBD2	TRBV6-1	TRBJ2-7	once	TGTGCCAGCACCCGGGTGATAGCGGGAACGGGGGAGCAGTACTTC	CASTRVIAGTGEQYF
TRBD1	TRBV27	TRBJ1-1	medium-sized	TGTGCCAGCATAAGGAACAGGGGGCTTATGAACACTGAAGCTTTCTTT	CASIRNRGLMNTEAFF
TRBD2	TRBV27	TRBJ2-1	NA	TGTGCCAGCAGTTCGGCCGAGCGGGACTCCTACAATGAGCAGTTCTTC	CASSSAERDSYNEQFF
NA	TRBV7-2	TRBJ1-5	NA	TGTGCCAGCAGCTTTCGGGGGGCGGGGAGCAATCAGCCCCAGCATTTT	CASSFRGAGSNQPQHF
NA	TRBV11-2	TRBJ2-1	few	TGTGCCAGCAGCTGGACCCCCGGCTACAATGAGCAGTTCTTC	CASSWTPGYNEQFF
NA	TRBV19	TRBJ2-3	NA	TGTGCCAGTAGTGGGGTCGGCACAGATACGCAGTATTTT	CASSGVGTDTQYF
TRBD2	TRBV27	TRBJ2-7	NA	TGTGCCAGCAGTTTAAGCGCTAGCGGGAGATACGAGCAGTACTTC	CASSLSASGRYEQYF
TRBD2	TRBV18	TRBJ2-2	NA	TGTGCCAGCTCACCTCGAGTTGCGGGAGGGCCCGGCACCGGGGAGCTGTTTTTT	CASSPRVAGGPGTGELFF
NA	TRBV15	TRBJ2-1	NA	TGTGCCACCAGCAACACAACTATGGATTCCTACAATGAGCAGTTCTTC	CATSNTTMDSYNEQFF
NA	TRBV18	TRBJ1-5	few	TGTGCCAGCTTAAACTCCCAGCATTTT	CASLNSQHF
TRBD1	TRBV9	TRBJ2-7	NA	TGTGCCAGCAGCGTAGGAGGGGGCTCGGGGGAGCAGTACTTC	CASSVGGGSGEQYF
TRBD2	TRBV7-2	TRBJ2-3	few	TGTGCCAGCAGCTTAGGCGGGAGGGCCTTGGATACGCAGTATTTT	CASSLGGRALDTQYF
NA	TRBV23-1	TRBJ2-7	NA	TGCGCCAGCAGTCAATCGGGGGAGGGGGTCTCGGGCGAGCAGTACTTC	CASSQSGEGVSGEQYF
NA	TRBV11-2	TRBJ2-7	NA	TGTGCCAGCAGCTTTAGCAACAGATACGAGCAGTACTTC	CASSFSNRYEQYF
TRBD1	TRBV5-4	TRBJ2-5	NA	TGTGCCAGCAACCTGGGGGGGACAGGGGTCAATCAAGAGACCCAGTACTTC	CASNLGGTGVNQETQYF
NA	TRBV14	TRBJ2-7	NA	TGTGCCAGCAGCCAAGCAGGGACACTTTACGAGCAGTACTTC	CASSQAGTLYEQYF
NA	TRBV27	TRBJ2-7	NA	TGTGCCAGCAGTCCGCATAGCGGATACTTCTCCTACGAGCAGTACTTC	CASSPHSGYFSYEQYF
TRBD1	TRBV15	TRBJ2-3	NA	TGTGCCACCAGCAGAGGACAGGGGGACACAGATACGCAGTATTTT	CATSRGQGDTDTQYF
TRBD1	TRBV13	TRBJ2-1	NA	TGTGCCAGCAGCGGGGGGACAGGGGGCACAGATATTTCCGGCGATGAGCAGTTCTTC	CASSGGTGGTDISGDEQFF
NA	TRBV11-2	TRBJ2-7	NA	TGTGCCAGCAGCCTAACCTACGAGCAGTACTTC	CASSLTYEQYF
TRBD1	TRBV5-6	TRBJ2-7	NA	TGTGCCAGCAGCTTCGGGACAGGGATTCAATACGAGCAGTACTTC	CASSFGTGIQYEQYF
NA	TRBV15	TRBJ2-3	NA	TGTGCCACCAGCAGAGATCGGGCCGCCTTAATGCGCACAGATACGCAGTATTTT	CATSRDRAALMRTDTQYF
TRBD1	TRBV14	TRBJ1-2	NA	TGTGCCAGCAGCCTTGGACAGGGGTTATATGGCTACACCTTC	CASSLGQGLYGYTF
NA	TRBV6-5	TRBJ1-1	many	TGTGCCAGCAGTTACTCCCTCCCGGATCTTCCCACTGAAGCTTTCTTT	CASSYSLPDLPTEAFF
NA	TRBV6-4	TRBJ2-1	many	TGTGCCAGCAGTGACGGGGACTTATCCTACAATGAGCAGTTCTTC	CASSDGDLSYNEQFF
NA	TRBV7-9	TRBJ2-5	many	TGTGCCAGCAGCCCAGAACCCGTCGGGACCCAGTACTTC	CASSPEPVGTQYF
NA	TRBV11-3	TRBJ2-7	NA	TGTGCCAGCAGCTTTTCTCCGGAGGGGGAGCAGTACTTC	CASSFSPEGEQYF
NA	TRBV30	TRBJ1-1	NA	TGTGCCTGGACCCCGGGGGCAGGTCACACTGAAGCTTTCTTT	CAWTPGAGHTEAFF
TRBD1	TRBV5-8	TRBJ1-2	NA	TGTGCCAGCAGGATGGGGACAGGTCGATTGCGTGGCTACACCTTC	CASRMGTGRLRGYTF
NA	TRBV7-3	TRBJ2-5	NA	TGTGCCAGCAGCCTCGTAGCGGAAGAGACCCAGTACTTC	CASSLVAEETQYF
NA	TRBV13	TRBJ2-7	NA	TGTGCCAGCAGCTTTTCCGGGACTCCCTACGAGCAGTACTTC	CASSFSGTPYEQYF
TRBD2	TRBV28	TRBJ2-1	NA	TGTGCCAGCAGTTTTTGGGCTAGCGGGATGAAGAATGAGCAGTTCTTC	CASSFWASGMKNEQFF
NA	TRBV10-3	TRBJ1-1	NA	TGTGCCATCAGGAGACAGCGAATGAACACTGAAGCTTTCTTT	CAIRRQRMNTEAFF
TRBD1	TRBV7-2	TRBJ2-7	once	TGTGCCAGCAGCTGGAGAGGGACAGACCCTTCGATGCAGTACTTC	CASSWRGTDPSMQYF
NA	TRBV7-8	TRBJ1-1	NA	TGTGCCAGCAGCCTGTCGTCAATGAACACTGAAGCTTTCTTT	CASSLSSMNTEAFF
TRBD1	TRBV19	TRBJ1-5	NA	TGTGCCAGTAGTATACAGGGGGCTCAGCCCCAGCATTTT	CASSIQGAQPQHF
TRBD1	TRBV19	TRBJ1-5	NA	TGTGCCAGTAGTATCAGGACAGGGGGCTATGGCAATCAGCCCCAGCATTTT	CASSIRTGGYGNQPQHF
NA	TRBV6-4	TRBJ1-1	NA	TGTGCCAGCAGAGGGGCGGCGAACACTGAAGCTTTCTTT	CASRGAANTEAFF